What follows are 24 T cell receptor beta chains derived from one specimen sequenced in a study of blood T cell repertoires in COVID-19. Produced via immunoSEQ multiplex PCR; TCRdb's table is partial and in-frame only. Among fewer than 150,000 clones listed, approximately 80% were seen once. Sequencing was carried out using peripheral blood. These receptors were obtained from a woman aged 45-65 years with acute or convalescent COVID-19.

The chain carries TRBV18 and TRBJ1-1; D is unclear. Trimming shortened V by 1 base and J by 4 bases, and 16 bases separated the two germline ends. This CDR3 region has 16 residues. Germline CDR1 KGHSH, CDR2 LQKENI. For the CDR3, the DNA is TGTGCCAGCTCACCACGAGCCGTGGAGAGGTTCACTGAAGCTTTCTTT. As protein: CASSPRAVERFTEAFF.

The rearrangement uses TRBV5-1 and TRBJ1-6; 10 bases match TRBD1. The V gene end was trimmed by 0 bases and the J gene end by 10 bases; junction bases not matched to a gene: 7. The germline V gene encodes CDR1 SGHRS and CDR2 YFSETQ. The length of the CDR3 is 16 residues. CDR3: CASSLESGTGDSPLHF. CDR3 in DNA: TGCGCCAGCAGCTTGGAGTCGGGGACAGGGGACTCACCCCTCCACTTT.

J is TRBJ1-2 and V is TRBV3-1 (or the pseudogene TRBV3-2), with TRBD1 as a possible D gene (6 bases). This CDR3 region has 16 residues. CDR1 and CDR2 from the germline V gene are LGHDT and YNNKEL (reference sequence). Trimming stripped 6 bases from V and 1 base from J, with 18 bases between. The CDR3 region is CASRPGLDRGNYGYTF. CDR3 coding DNA: TGTGCCAGCAGGCCCGGACTGGACAGAGGTAACTATGGCTACACCTTC.

The chain carries TRBV27 and TRBJ1-6; 7 nucleotides line up with TRBD1. The CDR3 extends over 14 amino acids. Germline V gene lookup returns CDR1 MNHEY and CDR2 SMNVEV (reference sequence). J gave up 10 bases and V 4 bases, and 7 bases lay outside the gene matches. CDR3 nucleotides: TGTGCCAGCAGTTCGACAGGGTGGGGATCACCCCTCCACTTT. This encodes CASSSTGWGSPLHF.

This chain uses TRBV28 with TRBJ1-5, with D unresolved. CDR1 and CDR2 (germline): MDHEN, SYDVKM. Trimming removed 2 bases at V and 12 bases at J, with 8 bases between. The CDR3 spans 11 residues. The CDR3 here is CASSLRNSQHF. The CDR3 DNA sequence: TGTGCCAGCAGTTTAAGAAATAGCCAGCATTTT.

This sequence joins TRBV6-5 and TRBJ1-4; 10 nucleotides agree with TRBD1. In germline, CDR1 is MNHEY, CDR2 SVGAGI. This CDR3 has 14 residues. Trimming cost V 5 bases and J 8 bases; bases outside gene matches: 5. The CDR3 bases are TGTGCCAGCAGTCCGGGACAGGGGTTCGAAAAACTGTTTTTT. This gives the protein CASSPGQGFEKLFF.

As for this clone: A read error may account for a junction end that differs from germline. Other DNA sequences in the same sample also yield this CDR3. CDR3 sequence: CASSPGDSGGELFF. DNA of the CDR3: TGCGCCAGCTCACCTGGAGATTCTGGCGGGGAGCTGTTTTTT. The V and J genes are TRBV18 and TRBJ2-2; no definite D call. From germline, CDR1 is KGHSH and CDR2 LQKENI. The CDR3 sequence is 14 residues long.

This clone appeared a few times. The genes are TRBV6-6 and TRBJ1-5, with D unclear. CDR1 MNHNY and CDR2 SVGAGI come from the germline V gene (reference sequence). The CDR3 has 14 amino acids. The germline V and J ends were trimmed by 2 bases and 0 bases, with 5 bases remaining between them. For the CDR3, the DNA is TGTGCCAGCAGTTACCCAGGTAGCAATCAGCCCCAGCATTTT. This sequence encodes CASSYPGSNQPQHF.

The V gene is TRBV2, the J gene TRBJ1-3, with 7 bases aligning to TRBD1. The CDR3 consists of 15 residues. Unmatched junction bases numbered 10, after V lost 7 bases and J lost 4 bases. Germline V gives CDR1 SNHLY, CDR2 FYNNEI. As DNA, the CDR3 is TGTGCCAGCACCCCCCAACAGGGGATGGGAAACACCATATATTTT. This gives the protein CASTPQQGMGNTIYF.

V usage is TRBV27 and J usage is TRBJ1-2, with D perhaps TRBD1 (5 bases). Trimming cost V 2 bases and J 0 bases, with 16 bases left between them. The germline V gene encodes CDR1 MNHEY and CDR2 SMNVEV (reference sequence). The CDR3 extends over 17 amino acids. Here the CDR3 reads CASSLSLRQRTNYGYTF. The CDR3 bases are TGTGCCAGCAGTTTAAGTCTGAGACAGCGTACTAACTATGGCTACACCTTC.

This chain joins TRBV6-5 and TRBJ1-3; D call uncertain. This CDR3 comprises 15 residues. Deletions cut 0 bases from V and 0 bases from J, with 6 bases between. Germline values: CDR1 MNHEY, CDR2 SVGAGI. CDR3 residues: CASSYSSGSGNTIYF. The CDR3 DNA sequence: TGTGCCAGCAGTTACTCTTCAGGCTCTGGAAACACCATATATTTT.

As concerns this clone: An end of the junction does not agree with germline; a read error may underlie this. The V and J genes are TRBV4-1 and TRBJ1-6; 7 bases fit TRBD1. CDR3 size: 18 residues. CDR1 and CDR2 from the germline V gene are MGHRA and YSYEKL. CDR3: CASSQDRGQSSYNSPLHF. The CDR3 bases are TGCGCCAGCAGCCAAGATCGGGGACAGAGCTCCTATAATTCACCCCTTCACTTT.

This sequence joins TRBV27 and TRBJ2-1; D possibly corresponds to TRBD2 (6 bases). Germline lookup yields CDR1 MNHEY and CDR2 SMNVEV (reference sequence). The CDR3 runs 14 residues. Trimming stripped 6 bases from V and 4 bases from J, with 13 bases between. CDR3 coding DNA: TGTGCCAGCAGGGACGGGGGAAATTACAATGAGCAGTTCTTC. Translated: CASRDGGNYNEQFF.

The rearrangement links TRBV11-2 to TRBJ2-1; 16 bases match TRBD2. Trimming cost V 2 bases and J 7 bases; bases outside gene matches: 5. CDR1 and CDR2 from the germline V gene are SGHAT and FQNNGV. This CDR3 has 17 amino acids. The CDR3 bases are TGTGCCAGCAGCTTATTGGGACTAGCGGGGGGGAGAAATGAGCAGTTCTTC. Residues: CASSLLGLAGGRNEQFF.

This clone counts as medium-sized. This sequence joins TRBV29-1 and TRBJ1-1, with D maybe TRBD1 (6 bases). Trimming cost V 2 bases and J 13 bases, with 17 bases left between them. Germline-derived CDR1 and CDR2 are SQVTM and ANQGSEA. The CDR3 length is 12 residues. CDR3: CSVEPPEGVGFF. CDR3 nucleotides: TGCAGCGTTGAACCGCCCGAGGGGGTCGGTTTCTTT.

For this clone: The sample carries other DNA sequences with the same CDR3. V is TRBV5-1 and J is TRBJ1-3, with TRBD1 as a possible D gene (5 bases). V lost 4 bases to trimming and J lost 0 bases, with 14 bases between them. This CDR3 is 16 amino acids long. CDR1 SGHRS and CDR2 YFSETQ come from the germline V gene. CDR3 region: CASSLEGIASGNTIYF. The CDR3 nucleotides read TGCGCCAGCAGCCTGGAGGGGATAGCCTCTGGAAACACCATATATTTT.

The rearrangement joins TRBV27 to TRBJ2-2; maybe TRBD2 (5 bases). Trimming cost V 6 bases and J 5 bases, with 10 bases left between them. The germline gives CDR1 MNHEY, CDR2 SMNVEV (reference sequence). This CDR3 is built from 13 residues. CDR3 region: CASRDLNTGELFF. Written as DNA, the CDR3 is TGTGCCAGCAGGGACTTAAATACCGGGGAGCTGTTTTTT.

The rearrangement uses TRBV9 and TRBJ1-6; the match to TRBD1 covers 8 bases. The CDR3 length is 16 residues. After removal of 0 bases from V and 9 bases from J, the junction contained 8 bases not matched to a gene. Looked up from germline, CDR1 is SGDLS and CDR2 is YYNGEE. The CDR3, as DNA: TGTGCCAGCAGCGTAGGGACAGGGATAGGAATTTCACCCCTCCACTTT. It specifies CASSVGTGIGISPLHF.

The chain links TRBV9 to TRBJ2-7; a weak D match, TRBD1 (6 bases). CDR3 length: 13 residues. The germline V and J ends were trimmed by 3 bases and 3 bases, with 10 bases remaining between them. The germline CDR1 and CDR2 sequences are SGDLS and YYNGEE. The CDR3 protein is CASSDQTGYEQYF. CDR3 coding DNA: TGTGCCAGCAGCGACCAGACAGGCTACGAGCAGTACTTC.

The V gene is TRBV2, the J gene TRBJ1-5; tentative D call: TRBD1 (6 bases). With 4 bases removed from V and 2 bases from J, the gap between germline ends came to 9 bases. CDR1 SNHLY and CDR2 FYNNEI come from the germline V gene. This CDR3 has 14 residues. CDR3 sequence (DNA): TGTGCCAGCAGTGGAGGGGGTGGCAATCAGCCCCAGCATTTT. This codes for CASSGGGGNQPQHF.

The rearrangement links TRBV18 to TRBJ2-2; D gene uncertain. Germline assignment: CDR1 KGHSH and CDR2 LQKENI. The CDR3 covers 16 residues. Between the trimmed V and J ends, which lost 2 bases and 6 bases, there was a span of 16 bases. The CDR3 reads CASSPFVERSAGELFF. CDR3 DNA sequence: TGTGCCAGCTCACCATTCGTTGAGAGGAGTGCCGGGGAGCTGTTTTTT.

The genes are TRBV5-3 and TRBJ2-7; TRBD1 matches at 7 bases. TRBV5-3 is annotated as an ORF whose role is uncertain. The CDR3 runs 16 residues. V lost 2 bases, J lost 2 bases, and 10 bases stayed unmatched. CDR3 sequence: CARSLQQGPTTYEQYF. The CDR3 DNA follows: TGTGCCAGAAGCTTACAACAGGGGCCGACAACCTACGAGCAGTACTTC.

This clone was seen a single time. The genes are TRBV27 and TRBJ2-7, with 8 nucleotides matching TRBD1. The CDR3 is made up of 15 amino acids. The germline gives CDR1 MNHEY, CDR2 SMNVEV (reference sequence). V lost 5 bases, J lost 4 bases, and 10 bases stayed unmatched. The CDR3 is CASSLDRDRSYEQYF. CDR3 DNA sequence: TGTGCCAGCAGTCTTGACAGGGACAGGTCTTACGAGCAGTACTTC.

A remark on this clone: One end of the junction varies from germline; a read error may be responsible. The gene calls are TRBV18 and TRBJ1-1; unclear D gene. The CDR3 has 14 residues. CDR1 KGHSH and CDR2 LQKENI come from the germline V gene. As DNA, the CDR3 is TGTGCCAGCTCTCCACAGCCAGGTAACACTGAAGCTTTCTTT. Residues: CASSPQPGNTEAFF.